One and the same sample provided the 25 T cell receptor beta chains below, sequenced in a study of regulatory T cells in long-lasting Graves disease. In building TCR beta libraries, iRepertoire HTBI primers were used together with Arm-PCR of CDR3 regions. Each CDR3 protein gets one entry after TCRdb re-called the multiplex PCR reads with MiXCR. The table records roughly 430,000 distinct CDR3 sequences, roughly 15% of them present only once. Specified time point: newly diagnosed GD, antithyroid drugs for less than 3 months. PBMC RNA served as the TCR library source. This sample was also put to use in a study of T cells in Graves' hyperthyroidism and ophthalmopathy.

Sequencing was performed on peripheral blood mononuclear cells (PBMCs), taken at new diagnosis, from a patient treated with antithyroid drugs. The receptors here all came from a woman aged 25-40 years with Graves disease.

The chain has TRBV28 and TRBJ2-1; D is uncertain. The CDR3 consists of 15 residues. Looked up from germline, CDR1 is MDHEN and CDR2 is SYDVKM. V was cut by 1 base and J by 3 bases, with 10 bases left in between. CDR3 bases: TGTGCCAGCAGTTTATCATGGGTTAACTACAATGAGCAGTTCTTC. Translated: CASSLSWVNYNEQFF.

In its sample, this clonotype was seen a few times. The V call is TRBV11-3, the J call TRBJ2-1; maybe TRBD2 (6 bases). Germline V gives CDR1 SGHNT, CDR2 YENEEA. The V end lost 3 bases, the J end lost 9 bases, and 9 bases lay between the germline ends. CDR3 size: 12 residues. The CDR3 bases are TGTGCCAGCAGCTTCGGGACTCCTGAGCAGTTCTTC. Protein product: CASSFGTPEQFF. Filled out from reference TRBV11-3 and TRBJ2-1, the complete variable domain reads EAGVVQSPRYKIIEKKQPVAFWCNPISGHNTLYWYLQNLGQGPELLIRYENEEAVDDSQLPKDRFSAERLKGVDSTLKIQPAELGDSAVYLCASSFGTPEQFFGPGTRLTVL.

This clonotype was counted only a few times. The chain joins TRBV10-1 to TRBJ1-1; TRBD1 aligns across 8 bases. After removal of 0 bases from V and 13 bases from J, the junction contained 7 bases not matched to a gene. Per the germline V gene, CDR1 is WNHNN and CDR2 is SYGVQD (reference sequence). The CDR3 is 13 residues long. Here the CDR3 DNA reads TGCGCCAGCAGTGAGTCGGGCAGGGGGCTCCTTTTCTTT. This codes for CASSESGRGLLFF.

In this sample, this clonotype turned up many times. The chain employs TRBV5-1 and TRBJ1-1; no clear D gene. The V gene's germline CDR1 is SGHRS and CDR2 YFSETQ. The CDR3 consists of 14 residues. Trimming cost V 0 bases and J 5 bases, with 11 bases left between them. In nucleotides, the CDR3 is TGCGCCAGCAGCTTGGCCACGGGGTCTACTGAAGCTTTCTTT. Translation gives CASSLATGSTEAFF.

This clonotype was recorded a few times. The chain carries TRBV29-1 and TRBJ2-3; D not certain. This CDR3 contains 13 residues. Trimming removed 4 bases at V and 0 bases at J, with 8 bases between. CDR1 SQVTM and CDR2 ANQGSEA come from the germline V gene. The DNA of the CDR3 is TGCAGCGTTGCTGCAGCGAGCACAGATACGCAGTATTTT. It codes for CSVAAASTDTQYF.

This clonotype was detected many times. The genes are TRBV5-1 and TRBJ2-1, with D possibly matching TRBD2 (5 bases). CDR1 is SGHRS, CDR2 YFSETQ, per germline. Trimming took 4 bases from V and 12 from J, leaving 11 bases between them. The CDR3 sequence is 11 residues long. The CDR3 loop reads CASSPGLVQFF. The CDR3 DNA sequence: TGCGCCAGCAGCCCCGGACTCGTGCAGTTCTTC.

Only a few counts were recorded for this clonotype. V is TRBV15 and J is TRBJ2-3; 9 bases line up with TRBD2. The CDR3 runs to 14 residues. With V trimmed by 3 bases and J by 4 bases, 2 bases remained unmatched. Germline-derived CDR1 and CDR2 are LNHNV and YYDKDF (reference sequence). In DNA, the CDR3 is TGTGCCACCAGCAGGATAGCGGGAGCAGATACGCAGTATTTT. Protein sequence: CATSRIAGADTQYF.

This clonotype was observed many times. V gene TRBV2 combines with J gene TRBJ1-1; a weak D match, TRBD1 (6 bases). The germline CDR1 and CDR2 sequences are SNHLY and FYNNEI. The CDR3 contains 15 residues. The V gene lost 1 base and the J gene lost 1 base, with 10 bases spanning the gap. The CDR3 DNA reads as TGTGCCAGCAGTGAAGTACAGGGACCGAACACTGAAGCTTTCTTT. It is translated as CASSEVQGPNTEAFF.

V is TRBV29-1 and J is TRBJ1-1; D call uncertain. Germline V gene sequence: CDR1 SQVTM, CDR2 ANQGSEA. The CDR3 is made up of 12 amino acids. Trimming pared 4 bases from V and 1 base from J, leaving 7 bases between. Here the CDR3 reads CSVAFRNTEAFF. CDR3 nucleotides: TGCAGCGTTGCGTTCCGGAACACTGAAGCTTTCTTT.

J is TRBJ2-7 and V is TRBV15; TRBD2 matches at 7 bases. The CDR3 sequence is 14 residues long. Germline V gene sequence: CDR1 LNHNV, CDR2 YYDKDF (reference sequence). V was clipped by 1 base and J by 5 bases; unmatched bases: 5. Here the CDR3 DNA reads TGTGCCACCAGCAGAGGTGCGGGAGTACACGAGCAGTACTTC. It codes for CATSRGAGVHEQYF.

This clonotype was seen repeatedly, ten times or more. The rearrangement joins TRBV12-3 or TRBV12-4 to TRBJ2-5; 10 bases are a match to TRBD1. The CDR3 length is 15 residues. V lost 5 bases to trimming and J lost 3 bases; unmatched junction nucleotides: 6. The CDR3 spells CASSQYGQGEETQYF. The CDR3 bases are TGTGCCAGCAGTCAGTACGGACAGGGGGAAGAGACCCAGTACTTC.

This clonotype was seen more than once but under ten times. The CDR3, as DNA: TGTGCCAGCAGCCCCTCTGGGGGAAGGTTCACCGAGCAGTACTTC. This gives the protein CASSPSGGRFTEQYF. The chain recombines TRBV3-1 with TRBJ2-7; either TRBD1 or TRBD2 may supply D (5 bases each). The CDR3 contains 15 residues. The germline V gene encodes CDR1 LGHDT and CDR2 YNNKEL (reference sequence). Trimming left V 4 bases short and J 6 bases short, with 19 bases between.

Concerning this clonotype: This may come from a read error, since a much larger clone is one base off. The V and J genes are TRBV11-1 and TRBJ2-5; 7 bases align to TRBD2. TRBJ2-1 matches the DNA end more closely, so the J call is doubtful. The CDR3 contains 15 residues. Germline lookup yields CDR1 SGHAT and CDR2 FQDESV (reference sequence). CDR3 DNA sequence: TGTGCCAGCAGCTTAGTGTCTAGCGGAAACTACGAGCAGTTCTTC. Translated, it gives CASSLVSSGNYEQFF.

Many counts were recorded for this clonotype. This sequence joins TRBV27 and TRBJ2-1; 13 nucleotides agree with TRBD2. V lost 4 bases, J lost 8 bases, and 5 bases stayed unmatched. Germline values: CDR1 MNHEY, CDR2 SMNVEV (reference sequence). The CDR3 covers 15 residues. CDR3 sequence reads: CASSYGLAGDYEQFF. In nucleotides, the CDR3 is TGTGCCAGCAGTTATGGACTAGCGGGAGATTATGAGCAGTTCTTC.

This clonotype was detected a few times. With a much larger clone just one base away, this may be a read error. Since the CDR3 does not end with the conserved phenylalanine or tryptophan, this likely comes from a read error. The V gene is TRBV7-6, the J gene TRBJ2-7; TRBD1 is a possible D gene (5 bases). The CDR3 loop spans 14 amino acids. CDR1 and CDR2 from the germline V gene are SGHVS and FNYEAQ. Trimming cost V 2 bases and J 5 bases, with 13 bases left between them. Here the CDR3 DNA reads TGTGCCAGCAGCTTAATGGCAGGGTTGGACGAGCAGTACTCC. This translates into CASSLMAGLDEQYS.

This clonotype was seen at least ten times. V and J are TRBV28 and TRBJ2-3; D might be TRBD1 or TRBD2, each matching 6 bases. V lost 6 bases and J 2 bases, leaving 15 bases between the germline ends. The CDR3 loop spans 15 amino acids. Germline-derived CDR1 and CDR2 are MDHEN and SYDVKM. The DNA of the CDR3 is TGTGCCAGCAGCCCAAGGGGGGAGCTCACAGATACGCAGTATTTT. Its protein is CASSPRGELTDTQYF.

The sample holds many counts of this clonotype. V and J are TRBV27 and TRBJ2-2, with a tentative D call TRBD1 (6 bases). CDR1 is MNHEY, CDR2 SMNVEV, per germline (reference sequence). V was pared by 0 bases and J by 12 bases, with 11 bases between. The CDR3 loop spans 13 amino acids. The CDR3 here is CASSLSWDKKLFF. The CDR3 bases are TGTGCCAGCAGTTTATCGTGGGACAAGAAGCTGTTTTTT.

This clonotype was observed at least ten times. The CDR3 DNA follows: TGTGCCAGCAGTTTAAGGGGTACCGGATATGGCTACACCTTC. It specifies CASSLRGTGYGYTF. The chain has TRBV28 and TRBJ1-2; weak D call: TRBD1 (5 bases). The CDR3 extends over 14 amino acids. CDR1 MDHEN and CDR2 SYDVKM come from the germline V gene. V shed 2 bases and J shed 5 bases, with 12 bases lying between them.

The chain uses TRBV7-2 and TRBJ2-5; TRBD2 aligns across 7 bases. Germline V CDR1 and CDR2: SGHTA, FQGNSA. Trimming cost V 6 bases and J 5 bases; bases outside gene matches: 9. The CDR3 is made up of 14 amino acids. CDR3 DNA sequence: TGTGCCAGCAGGGGGGGGGGATCTTTCGAGACCCAGTACTTC. Translated: CASRGGGSFETQYF.

The chain recombines TRBV29-1 with TRBJ2-5; possible D gene TRBD2, 5 bases. The CDR3 contains 13 residues. Germline V gene lookup returns CDR1 SQVTM and CDR2 ANQGSEA. Deletions cut 7 bases from V and 2 bases from J, with 14 bases between. CDR3 nucleotide sequence: TGCAGCGCCGAGGGCTCGGAGCAAGAGACCCAGTACTTC. This codes for CSAEGSEQETQYF.

A word on this clonotype: This could be a read error, since a much larger clone is one nucleotide away. This chain uses TRBV3-1 with TRBJ1-2; tentatively, D is TRBD1 (5 bases). The CDR3 has 13 residues. From germline, CDR1 is LGHDT and CDR2 YNNKEL (reference sequence). CDR3 in amino acids: CASSRQTYYGCTF. In DNA, the CDR3 is TGTGCCAGCAGCAGACAGACTTACTATGGCTGCACCTTC.

With regard to this clonotype: Being one base from a much bigger clone, this may be a read error. This rearrangement joins TRBV7-8 to TRBJ2-5, with D hard to call. CDR1 is SGHVS and CDR2 is FQNEAQ in the germline V gene. The CDR3 is 15 residues long. CDR3 region: CASSLSAVLQETQHF. The CDR3 DNA follows: TGTGCCAGCAGCTTGTCTGCGGTACTTCAAGAGACCCAGCACTTC.

There are many counts of this clonotype. This sequence joins TRBV5-1 and TRBJ2-3, with 11 positions matching TRBD1. Germline CDR1 SGHRS, CDR2 YFSETQ. This CDR3 contains 16 residues. The trim removed 0 bases at V and 4 bases at J, leaving 4 bases unmatched. CDR3: CASSLDRDRGSDTQYF. For the CDR3, the DNA is TGCGCCAGCAGCTTGGACCGGGACAGGGGGTCAGATACGCAGTATTTT.

This clonotype was recorded at least ten times. The rearrangement joins TRBV27 to TRBJ2-3, with 7 bases lining up with TRBD2. Trimming removed 4 bases from V and 2 bases from J; junction bases left unmatched: 6. CDR1 and CDR2 from the germline V gene are MNHEY and SMNVEV (reference sequence). The CDR3 is 15 residues long. The CDR3 DNA reads TGTGCCAGCAGTTCCGGTGGACTAGACACAGATACGCAGTATTTT. This sequence encodes CASSSGGLDTDTQYF.

This clonotype was detected a few times. The V call is TRBV14, the J call TRBJ1-1; TRBD1 matches at 9 bases. The V gene end was trimmed by 5 bases and the J gene end by 0 bases; junction bases not matched to a gene: 4. Germline CDR1 reads SGHDN; CDR2 reads FVKESK. CDR3 length: 15 residues. The CDR3 reads CASSTGGYLNTEAFF. In DNA, the CDR3 is TGTGCCAGCAGCACAGGGGGCTACCTGAACACTGAAGCTTTCTTT.